The sequence of this TCR beta chain was determined in a study of blood T cells in healthy people across ages. Next came a second PCR, run for about 6 to 12 cycles, which used a sample-barcoded 5' primer along with a J-beta primer mix. TCRdb reanalysed the 5' RACE reads using MiXCR and keeps one entry per CDR3 protein. The sample includes roughly 1,500,000 distinct CDR3 sequences, roughly 32% seen only once; the top ten take 11%. Study conclusions and caveats: Whereas aged donors had fewer naive CD4+ cells, long-lived donors had more of them and higher diversity.

Germline lookup yields CDR1 SGHRS and CDR2 YFSETQ. V was clipped by 1 base and J by 2 bases, with 11 bases between them. The CDR3 is 15 residues long. With regard to this clonotype: The antigen is unknown.

What was sequenced was blood. This receptor was identified in a woman between 25 and 40 years old in good health. V usage is TRBV5-1 and J usage is TRBJ2-3; D possibly matches TRBD1 or TRBD2 (5 bases each). For the CDR3, the DNA is TGCGCCAGCAGCTTGTTCGGGGCATCCACAGATACGCAGTATTTT. Translation gives CASSLFGASTDTQYF.